A single sample is the source of the 2 T cell receptor beta chains below, sequenced in a study of blood T cells in healthy people across ages. The authors ran a second PCR of about 6 to 11 cycles using a sample-barcoded 5' primer and a J-beta primer mix. TCRdb processed the 5' RACE reads anew with MiXCR; each CDR3 protein has one entry. The table lists approximately 760,000 distinct CDR3 sequences, around a quarter of them singletons. The sample was also reused in another study, on T cells of mothers and their children.

The sequencing sample was made of blood. The origin of the receptors is a boy younger than 18 in good health.

As regards this clonotype: Germline is not matched at one junction end, which may reflect a read error. The V and J genes are TRBV29-1 and TRBJ2-1; 9 nucleotides align to TRBD1. The J call may be faulty, since TRBJ2-5 better matches the DNA end. This CDR3 has 12 residues. Germline V gene sequence: CDR1 SQVTM, CDR2 ANQGSEA. The CDR3 sequence is CSSGTGKEAQYF. The CDR3 DNA sequence: TGCAGCTCCGGGACAGGGAAAGAGGCCCAGTACTTC.

The chain is built from TRBV29-1 and TRBJ2-7; unclear D gene. Germline V gene data show CDR1 as SQVTM and CDR2 as ANQGSEA. This CDR3 has 13 residues. The V end was cut by 0 bases, the J end by 0 bases, with 6 bases between. The CDR3 nucleotides read TGCAGCGTTGAAGAAGTAAGCTCCTACGAGCAGTACTTC. Translating it yields CSVEEVSSYEQYF.